The present T cell receptor (beta chain) was sequenced within a study of long-term antiretroviral therapy in people with HIV (dated by TCRdb to between 2022 and 2023). A note on the overall study: Collection of the earliest samples took place about a decade ahead of the 2015 WHO recommendation for immediate ART, at a time when ART was typically delayed until CD4 counts fell. No cross-contamination during QIAcube processing was seen in test extractions of a monoclonal T-cell line run alongside about 33 polyclonal samples. A retrospective serial study tested whether ART initiation and durable HIV suppression were associated with changes in peripheral blood TRB repertoire composition and diversity. A total of 192 cryopreserved PBMC samples were contributed to the cohort by 30 adults with confirmed HIV infection, with samples collected serially over a mean of approximately six years (range 1-12). Of the roughly 32 participants with HIV, roughly 10 were female. What the research found in general, with its limitations: Because cell numbers in pre-ART samples were limited, unsorted PBMC were profiled instead of sorted CD4+ and CD8+ T cells. The samples were dated from the mid-2000s to the late 2010s, and the ART regimens that were used may be less effective than current ART regimens. Inferences about post-ART repertoire changes were limited because no data were available on ART adherence, viral resistance or therapy changes. A significant increase in TRB diversity was found to be associated with ART initiation, although TRB diversity was observed to remain significantly below that of transplant donor controls even after long-term ART. The repertoire was dominated across all time points by expanded TRB clones identified before ART initiation, although this dominance was seen to fluctuate and to decrease in many PLHIV after ART. Owing to limited PBMC availability, only the TCR beta chain was sequenced, without alpha chain pairing. Compared with controls, HIV repertoires had narrower CDR3 length ranges, and the network structure pointed to an antigen-experienced repertoire that shifted only slightly toward naive after ART.

A remark on this clone: Its antigen specificity is not known. No much larger clone is present one base from it, and per-base qualities are unavailable.

The immunoSEQ hsTCRB v3.0 assay was used at survey level resolution for TRB variable region sequencing. TRB sequencing targeted a depth of about 40,000-50,000 T-cell genomes per sample. An Illumina MiSeq with a v3 150-cycle kit was used to sequence the pooled TRB libraries. In the source study's methods: Analysis of repertoires was carried out in R inside a reproducible Nextflow workflow spanning QC, data transformation and analysis. LymphoSeq2, an R package for AIRR-Seq data exploration, was used to implement custom analyses. Several samples that yielded fewer than 5000 total TRB sequences were excluded, so that 150 to 200 HIV repertoires were analyzed. Among the 180 to 200 HIV repertoires that were kept, 59 were collected before ART initiation and 120 to 140 were collected after ART initiation. Each repertoire was downsampled to 5000 TRB nucleotide sequences, and summary statistics were averaged across 100 downsampling iterations. Only TRB sequences with CDR3 regions of at least seven amino acids were retained for analysis. Diversity was assessed using a clonality score derived from Shannon entropy and using the Gini coefficient. In repertoire networks, the top 5000 CDR3 amino acid sequences were linked whenever an edit distance of one separated two sequences. Antigen specificity groups and MHC restriction were predicted for TRB CDR3 amino acid sequences with GLIPH2. CDR3 amino acid sequences were matched against VDJdb and McPAS-TCR to flag known CMV, EBV, HIV or tissue antigen associations. Pre-ART, post-ART and control groups were compared with Wilcoxon signed-rank tests and Holm-Bonferroni correction. The immuneACCESS repertoire file appears here via TCRdb, limited to in-frame rearrangements. These files lack a portion of the clones; in checked studies, under half of the deficit traces to unresolved V genes, and the cause of the others is not known. V and J calls and clone size are as listed in that table; D and trimming were resolved from the DNA. This sample holds about 35,000 clones; 70% to 90% were observed only once. Of the sample, about 11% is held by the ten largest clones.

To be included, a participant needed at least one PBMC sample from before ART initiation plus at least two post-ART samples. All participants with HIV were treated in the United States of America. Before DNA extraction, cryopreserved samples containing roughly 1-11 million PBMC were thawed and washed. At the time of the earliest PBMC sample for each participant with HIV, ages ranged from roughly 23 to 55 years. Per participant, PBMC samples came from 1-4 timepoints prior to ART initiation and 2-8 timepoints following ART initiation, for a median of 7 samples. Serial HIV viral load, CD4+ T-cell count, ART history and demographic data were obtained for every participant. Genomic DNA was extracted from unsorted PBMC with a Qiagen kit on a QIAcube, with processing performed in batches of 12 samples. Clipping removes 2 bases from V and 5 bases from J, with 5 as the unmatched junction base count. Taken from cysteine to phenylalanine, the CDR3 has 14 residues. Just CDR3 DNA is preserved here, 42 bases in frame from base 1. The germline V gene sets CDR1 to MNHEY and CDR2 to SVGAGI.

Source: unsorted PBMCs, taken 2.2 years after starting antiretroviral therapy. Recombination linked TRBV6-5 to TRBJ2-7, with 8 middle bases fitting TRBD1. The clonotype was recovered from a man aged 18 to 35 with HIV. The CDR3 protein: CASSYHRGSDEQYF. At the DNA level, the sequence is TGTGCCAGCAGTTACCACAGGGGGAGCGACGAGCAGTACTTC.